Presented here are 32 T cell receptor beta chains from one specimen sequenced in a study of technical replicates of blood from a few donors. Assay used: immunoSEQ multiplex PCR; TCRdb lists only in-frame clones, some missing. The sample yields 50,000 to 60,000 clones, 91% seen once. The sample comprised PBMCs. The origin of the receptors is a human donor in good health. Some clones in this sample may be carry-over from other donors' samples.

Notes on this clone: This is likely a read error, given that the CDR3 carries no conserved phenylalanine or tryptophan at its end. No DNA is shown, since the ends of the CDR3 on it are uncertain; the CDR3 is the one TCRdb lists. The chain joins TRBV6-5 to TRBJ2-2; TRBD2, as called in the table, went unchecked against the DNA. The CDR3 is 13 amino acids in total, end residues counted. The germline gives CDR1 MNHEY, CDR2 SVGAGI. CDR3: CASSSSRVGEVNL.

The chain recombines TRBV18 with TRBJ1-2; D remains unclear. V shed 2 bases and J shed 8 bases, with 12 bases lying between them. CDR1 is KGHSH and CDR2 is LQKENI in the germline V gene. The CDR3 covers 13 residues. CDR3 region: CASSPFEERGYTF. DNA of the CDR3: TGTGCCAGCTCACCATTTGAAGAGAGGGGCTACACCTTC.

This clone was counted only a few times. This chain joins TRBV21-1 and TRBJ1-2. TRBV21-1 is annotated as a pseudogene. The CDR3 is made up of 15 amino acids. The chain's CDR3 is CASSKILPLDYGYTF. CDR3 in DNA: TGTGCCAGCAGCAAAATACTCCCACTCGACTATGGCTACACCTTC.

The chain has TRBV2 and TRBJ2-1; 9 bases line up with TRBD1. Germline V lookup: CDR1 SNHLY, CDR2 FYNNEI. This CDR3 comprises 15 residues. V shed 6 bases and J 12 bases; nucleotides not matched to a gene: 15. The CDR3 loop reads CASRTGTGPTMGQFF. The DNA for the CDR3 is TGTGCCAGCAGGACCGGGACAGGGCCTACAATGGGGCAGTTCTTC.

The chain links TRBV10-1 to TRBJ2-2; 7 bases are shared with TRBD2. This CDR3 contains 15 residues. Trimming at V came to 11 bases and at J to 5 bases, leaving 14 bases not matched to a gene. The germline CDR1 and CDR2 sequences are WNHNN and SYGVQD (reference sequence). CDR3 amino acids: CACKRDWGRTGELFF. The DNA for the CDR3 is TGCGCCTGCAAGCGGGATTGGGGCCGAACCGGGGAGCTGTTTTTT.

The chain combines TRBV6-5 with TRBJ1-1; no clear D. The CDR3 contains 13 residues. Per the germline V gene, CDR1 is MNHEY and CDR2 is SVGAGI. V was clipped by 0 bases and J by 5 bases, with 7 bases between them. CDR3 nucleotides: TGTGCCAGCAGTTACTCGATGCGAACTGAAGCTTTCTTT. Protein sequence: CASSYSMRTEAFF.

V gene TRBV30 combines with J gene TRBJ2-7; 11 bases are a match to TRBD1. The CDR3 loop spans 13 amino acids. The V gene's germline CDR1 is GTSNPN and CDR2 SVGIG (reference sequence). Trimming took 4 bases from V and 7 from J; bases not matched to a gene: 6. The CDR3: CAWNPGQGEEQYF. The CDR3 coding sequence is TGTGCCTGGAACCCGGGACAGGGGGAGGAGCAGTACTTC.

This clone appeared a few times. The chain is built from TRBV19 and TRBJ2-2, with TRBD1 matching 8 bases. This CDR3 is 15 amino acids long. Germline assignment: CDR1 LNHDA and CDR2 SQIVND (reference sequence). V shed 4 bases and J 4 bases; nucleotides not matched to a gene: 5. The CDR3 DNA reads TGTGCCAGTAGTAGCGGACAGGGTGGCACCGGGGAGCTGTTTTTT. It translates to CASSSGQGGTGELFF.

The chain couples TRBV10-3 to TRBJ1-6, with TRBD1 as a possible D gene (6 bases). CDR3 length equals 12 residues. CDR1 is ENHRY, CDR2 SYGVKD, per germline. Between the trimmed V and J ends, which lost 6 bases and 11 bases, there was a span of 11 bases. The CDR3: CAIRDSLTPLHF. In DNA form, the CDR3 reads TGTGCCATCAGGGACAGTTTAACACCCCTCCACTTT.

The sample holds one count of this clone. The CDR3 loop is CATSRPPYQNLNEKLFF. The DNA of the CDR3 is TGTGCCACCAGCAGACCTCCATACCAGAACCTTAATGAAAAACTGTTTTTT. The chain links TRBV15 to TRBJ1-4, with no clear D. Trimming shortened V by 2 bases and J by 4 bases, and 17 bases separated the two germline ends. From germline, CDR1 is LNHNV and CDR2 YYDKDF (reference sequence). This CDR3 has 17 residues.

The CDR3 here is CASRTQTGGVSGYTF. CDR3 sequence (DNA): TGTGCCAGCAGGACACAAACGGGAGGGGTGAGTGGCTACACCTTC. V gene TRBV7-2 combines with J gene TRBJ1-2, with D possibly being TRBD1 (5 bases). The CDR3 is 15 amino acids. The germline gives CDR1 SGHTA, CDR2 FQGNSA. Trimming pared 6 bases from V and 7 bases from J, leaving 21 bases between.

J is TRBJ2-5 and V is TRBV6-5; 10 bases align to TRBD1. Germline V CDR1 and CDR2: MNHEY, SVGAGI. The CDR3 is 15 amino acids. The V and J ends lost 0 bases and 9 bases, in that order; junction bases with no gene match: 7. As DNA, the CDR3 is TGTGCCAGCAGTTACTCTCGACAGGGGGCGCCGGCCCAGTACTTC. Translating gives CASSYSRQGAPAQYF.

The V gene is TRBV5-6, the J gene TRBJ2-1; 13 positions match TRBD2. There are 18 residues in the CDR3. Germline V lookup: CDR1 SGHDT, CDR2 YYEEEE. J was trimmed by 4 bases and V by 3 bases; bases with no gene match: 10. The CDR3 region has the DNA TGTGCCAGCAGCTGGCTAACTAGCGGGGGGGAAAATTACAATGAGCAGTTCTTC. This codes for CASSWLTSGGENYNEQFF.

This clone came up a few times. The chain has TRBV4-2 and TRBJ2-5; 9 bases map to TRBD2. The CDR3 runs 16 residues. Germline CDR1 LGHNA, CDR2 YNFKEQ. Trimming took 1 base from V and 7 from J; bases not matched to a gene: 10. CDR3 bases: TGTGCCAGCAGCCAAGGTCCCCTAGCGGGGATTCCGACCCAGTACTTC. Its protein product is CASSQGPLAGIPTQYF.

V is TRBV6-5 and J is TRBJ2-1; 9 nucleotides align to TRBD2. The CDR3 is 13 residues long. From germline, CDR1 is MNHEY and CDR2 SVGAGI. V trimming: 8 bases; J trimming: 8 bases; junction bases outside the gene matches: 7. The CDR3 region is CASGAGGRDEQFF. In nucleotides, the CDR3 is TGTGCCAGCGGGGCGGGAGGGAGGGATGAGCAGTTCTTC.

This clone was detected only once. The chain employs TRBV10-3 and TRBJ1-2, with D unclear. The CDR3 runs to 11 residues. Trimming removed 5 bases from V and 8 bases from J, with 9 bases in between. Germline V gene lookup returns CDR1 ENHRY and CDR2 SYGVKD. As DNA, the CDR3 is TGTGCCATCAGTTCCGACGGGGGCTACACCTTC. This codes for CAISSDGGYTF.

The chain employs TRBV19 and TRBJ2-5, with 7 positions matching TRBD1. Germline values: CDR1 LNHDA, CDR2 SQIVND (reference sequence). This CDR3 region has 13 residues. The trim removed 5 bases at V and 2 bases at J, leaving 2 bases unmatched. CDR3 coding DNA: TGTGCCAGTAGTCTGGACAGGCAAGAGACCCAGTACTTC. Its translation is CASSLDRQETQYF.

The V and J genes are TRBV7-9 and TRBJ1-6; D not resolved. This CDR3 contains 15 residues. V gave up 1 base and J gave up 10 bases, with 14 bases separating them. Per germline, CDR1 SEHNR and CDR2 FQNEAQ (reference sequence). The CDR3 bases are TGTGCCAGCAGCTTAGGAGCTTCCCAGCGATCACCCCTCCACTTT. It translates to CASSLGASQRSPLHF.

This chain uses TRBV7-9 with TRBJ1-3; a weak D match, TRBD1 (5 bases). Trimming cost V 3 bases and J 4 bases, with 13 bases left between them. Per germline, CDR1 SEHNR and CDR2 FQNEAQ (reference sequence). This CDR3 contains 15 residues. The CDR3 reads CASSFEGVGGNTIYF. DNA for the CDR3: TGTGCCAGCAGCTTTGAAGGGGTCGGCGGAAACACCATATATTTT.

The chain is built from TRBV15 and TRBJ2-2; tentatively, D is TRBD2 (6 bases). Trimming shortened V by 0 bases and J by 5 bases, and 13 bases separated the two germline ends. The germline CDR1 and CDR2 sequences are LNHNV and YYDKDF (reference sequence). The CDR3 has 16 residues. CDR3 sequence: CATSRDGSGRTGELFF. In nucleotides, the CDR3 is TGTGCCACCAGCAGAGATGGTTCAGGGAGGACCGGGGAGCTGTTTTTT.

The chain recombines TRBV30 with TRBJ1-5, with 7 bases aligning to TRBD1. Trimming took 0 bases from V and 6 from J; bases not matched to a gene: 8. CDR1 and CDR2 (germline): GTSNPN, SVGIG (reference sequence). The CDR3 loop spans 15 amino acids. CDR3 region: CAWSVRSGGSQPQHF. The CDR3 nucleotides read TGTGCCTGGAGTGTACGGTCAGGGGGATCTCAGCCCCAGCATTTT.

This clone was seen a few times. In nucleotides, the CDR3 is TGTGCCAGCAGCTTTAGGTATTTT. Protein sequence: CASSFRYF. The chain links TRBV11-3 to TRBJ2-3, with D uncertain. CDR1 is SGHNT and CDR2 is YENEEA in the germline V gene. This CDR3 comprises 8 residues. Trimming stripped 3 bases from V and 14 bases from J, with 3 bases between.

This clone was seen only once. This chain uses TRBV5-5 with TRBJ2-1, with 13 positions matching TRBD2. The CDR3 length is 19 residues. Germline CDR1 SGHKS, CDR2 YYEKEE (reference sequence). Trimming removed 1 base from V and 7 bases from J; junction bases left unmatched: 14. The CDR3 reads CASSLRTLGGLAGTNEQFF. CDR3 DNA: TGTGCCAGCAGCTTGCGAACGCTGGGGGGACTAGCGGGGACGAATGAGCAGTTCTTC.

The rearrangement links TRBV30 to TRBJ2-1; no firm D call. The CDR3 is 12 residues long. V dropped 3 bases and J dropped 5 bases, with 8 bases sitting between them. Germline-derived CDR1 and CDR2 are GTSNPN and SVGIG (reference sequence). The CDR3 DNA is TGTGCCTGGAGCCCCGGTGACAATGAGCAGTTCTTC. Translated: CAWSPGDNEQFF.

A remark on this clone: Lacking the conserved final phenylalanine or tryptophan, this CDR3 likely reflects a read error. It is unclear where the CDR3 begins or ends on the DNA, so no DNA is shown, and the CDR3 is as TCRdb lists it. V gene TRBV5-4 combines with J gene TRBJ2-7; the D call TRBD2 from the table was never checked on the DNA. The CDR3 adds up to 9 amino acids, both ends counted. Germline V gene data show CDR1 as SGHNT and CDR2 as YYREEE (reference sequence). CDR3 sequence reads: CASRLDSSS.

The gene calls are TRBV18 and TRBJ1-2; weak D call: TRBD1 (6 bases). CDR3 length: 13 amino acids. The ends were cut back, 3 bases at V and 6 bases at J, with 11 bases in the middle. Germline V gene lookup returns CDR1 KGHSH and CDR2 LQKENI. This CDR3 is CASSPLQGNGYTF. CDR3 nucleotide sequence: TGTGCCAGCTCACCGCTACAGGGAAATGGCTACACCTTC. Supplemented by reference TRBV18 and TRBJ1-2, the full variable domain reads NAGVMQNPRHLVRRRGQEARLRCSPMKGHSHVYWYRQLPEEGLKFMVYLQKENIIDESGMPKERFSAEFPKEGPSILRIQQVVRGDSAAYFCASSPLQGNGYTFGSGTRLTVV.

This clone has just a few counts. The rearrangement joins TRBV28 to TRBJ1-5, with D unresolved. Per germline, CDR1 MDHEN and CDR2 SYDVKM. This CDR3 region has 15 residues. V gave up 7 bases and J gave up 2 bases, with 15 bases separating them. CDR3 sequence: CASTVAPWGNQPQHF. The CDR3 DNA is TGTGCCAGCACCGTAGCGCCCTGGGGCAATCAGCCCCAGCATTTT.

V is TRBV6-5 and J is TRBJ2-2; 8 nucleotides align to TRBD1. The CDR3 is made up of 15 amino acids. V lost 5 bases to trimming and J lost 11 bases; unmatched junction nucleotides: 13. The germline gives CDR1 MNHEY, CDR2 SVGAGI. CDR3 amino acids: CASSATGGRLEELFF. CDR3 nucleotide sequence: TGTGCCAGCAGTGCTACAGGGGGAAGGCTGGAAGAGCTGTTTTTT.

The rearrangement joins TRBV11-2 to TRBJ2-7, with D possibly TRBD2 on 6 matching bases. V lost 3 bases and J lost 8, with 17 bases in between. The CDR3 totals 14 residues. Per the germline V gene, CDR1 is SGHAT and CDR2 is FQNNGV. The CDR3 DNA reads as TGTGCCAGCAGCTTGATAGCTACGGGGGACCAGCAGTACTTC. Translation gives CASSLIATGDQQYF. The full variable domain, rest sourced from reference TRBV11-2 and TRBJ2-7, is EAGVAQSPRYKIIEKRQSVAFWCNPISGHATLYWYQQILGQGPKLLIQFQNNGVVDDSQLPKDRFSAERLKGVDSTLKIQPAKLEDSAVYLCASSLIATGDQQYFGPGTRLTVT.

This clone has a handful of counts. This chain connects TRBV6-5 to TRBJ2-5; 10 bases agree with TRBD2. CDR3 length equals 14 residues. The V gene's germline CDR1 is MNHEY and CDR2 SVGAGI. The V and J ends lost 6 bases and 4 bases, in that order; junction bases with no gene match: 5. The CDR3 DNA reads as TGTGCCAGCAGCGGACTAGCGGAGGGAGAGACCCAGTACTTC. Amino acids: CASSGLAEGETQYF.

The CDR3 is CASSQASGTIGYEQYF. The CDR3 DNA follows: TGTGCCAGCAGCCAGGCATCAGGGACTATCGGGTACGAGCAGTACTTC. The chain links TRBV4-2 to TRBJ2-7, with TRBD2 identical over 7 bases. Germline values: CDR1 LGHNA, CDR2 YNFKEQ. The J segment lost 4 bases and the V segment lost 3 bases, leaving 12 bases of the junction unmatched. This CDR3 region has 16 residues.

The rearrangement links TRBV10-3 to TRBJ1-5, with 8 positions matching TRBD1. Trimming removed 0 bases from V and 4 bases from J; junction bases left unmatched: 2. There are 15 residues in the CDR3. Germline CDR1 reads ENHRY; CDR2 reads SYGVKD. For the CDR3, the DNA is TGTGCCATCAGTGAGTCGGGACAGGCTAATCAGCCCCAGCATTTT. Protein: CAISESGQANQPQHF.